This T cell receptor (beta chain) appears in the sequencing data of a study of Graves' ophthalmopathy and Graves' hyperthyroidism. About the study: In this cohort's terms, stable hyperthyroidism meant no ophthalmopathy by 18 months of follow-up. Study results and caveats: Sensitivity reached 55% to 71% and specificity approximately 72% when the model predicted ophthalmopathy progression. Cross-validated, the 13-signature model showed 87.88%/81.08% sensitivity/specificity, and 80%/75% in the test set.

The V and J ends lost 2 bases and 0 bases respectively, with 19 bases between them. The CDR3 sequence is 18 residues long. Per the germline V gene, CDR1 is DFQATT and CDR2 is SNEGSKA (reference sequence). As the template, RNA transcripts were used to amplify TCR beta CDR3 regions. HTBI primers primed a first-round RT-PCR, and a second-round multiplex PCR followed. TCRdb reprocessed the multiplex PCR reads via MiXCR and lists one record per CDR3 protein. The sample carries a few hundred thousand distinct CDR3 sequences, under 45% recorded once. The sample holds many counts of this clonotype. The antigen is not known. No donor had other autoimmune disease, uncontrolled infection, pregnancy or lactation.

This clonotype was sampled from an adult man with Graves' hyperthyroidism. V gene TRBV20-1 combines with J gene TRBJ2-2; possible D gene TRBD1, 5 bases. Material: peripheral blood or thyroid tissue (not recorded which). CDR3 region: CSARPPGSRASNTGELFF. CDR3 in DNA: TGCAGTGCTAGACCCCCTGGTTCCAGGGCTTCGAACACCGGGGAGCTGTTTTTT.